This T cell receptor beta chain was recovered during a study of blood T cell repertoires in COVID-19. Original processing methods: Amplification with reference gene primers provided the estimates of nucleated cell counts. Assay: immunoSEQ multiplex PCR; the TCRdb copy retains only in-frame clones and omits some. The DNA was the basis for D and trimming; V, J and clone size are from that table. This sample has 340,000 or so clones, with about 86% found just once. The CDR3 is made up of 15 amino acids. V lost 5 bases and J lost 6; bases outside the gene matches: 10. Per germline, CDR1 LNHDA and CDR2 SQIVND (reference sequence). Everyone who took part was roughly 18 to 95 years old, and they came from over 20 US areas. Grouping used clinical history reported by participants in a survey and questionnaire.

This clonotype originated in a woman aged 40 to 50 with acute COVID-19. Sequencing was performed on PBMCs or T cells enriched from blood (not recorded which). V usage is TRBV19 and J usage is TRBJ2-1, with 7 bases matching TRBD2. This CDR3 reads CASSLGTTKLNEQFF. CDR3 DNA sequence: TGTGCCAGTAGTCTAGGGACTACGAAACTCAATGAGCAGTTCTTC.